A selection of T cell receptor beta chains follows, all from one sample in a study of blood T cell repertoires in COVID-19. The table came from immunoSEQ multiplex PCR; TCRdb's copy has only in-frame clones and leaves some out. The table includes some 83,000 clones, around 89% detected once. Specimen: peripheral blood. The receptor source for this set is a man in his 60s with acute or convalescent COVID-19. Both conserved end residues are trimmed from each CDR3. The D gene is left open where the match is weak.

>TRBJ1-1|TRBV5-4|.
ASSYPTDTEAF
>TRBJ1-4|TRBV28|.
ASSFVDTYEKLF
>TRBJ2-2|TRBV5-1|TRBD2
ASSGGLAVTGELF
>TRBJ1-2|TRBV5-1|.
ASSLEYQNHYGYT
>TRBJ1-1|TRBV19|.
ASIVRGQGKNTEAF
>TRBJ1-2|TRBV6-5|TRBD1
ASSYTGTGTYGYT
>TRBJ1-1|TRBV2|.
ASSGPGNEAF
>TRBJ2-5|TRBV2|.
ASSVDSQETQY
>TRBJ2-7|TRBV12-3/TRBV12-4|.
ASSQFYEQY
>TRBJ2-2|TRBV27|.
ASGLRGQGRTSGKTGELF
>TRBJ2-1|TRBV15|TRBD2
ATSREPGLGFLEQF
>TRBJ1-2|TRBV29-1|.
SVEKQAYGYT
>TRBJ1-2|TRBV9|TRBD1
ASSARTGGNYGYT
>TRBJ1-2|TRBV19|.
ASNKQVYGYGYT
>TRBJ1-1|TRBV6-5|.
ASSYSRLNTEAF
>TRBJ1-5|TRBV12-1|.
ASSQPDRGYSNQPQH
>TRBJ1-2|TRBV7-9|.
ASSLVLGAGSNYGYT
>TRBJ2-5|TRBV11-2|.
ASSSFGGRETQY
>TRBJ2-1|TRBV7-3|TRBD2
ASSKTSGNYNEQF
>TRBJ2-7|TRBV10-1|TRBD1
ASSKTGTGTYEQY
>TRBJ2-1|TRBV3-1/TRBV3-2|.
ASSQIAAYNEQF
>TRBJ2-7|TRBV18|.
ASSPQGQGYEQY
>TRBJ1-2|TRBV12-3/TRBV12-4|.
ASSLIADGGYT
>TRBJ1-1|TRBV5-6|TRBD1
ASSLFVWDRGWDTEAF
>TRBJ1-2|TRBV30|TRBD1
AWSVQGRSNYGYT
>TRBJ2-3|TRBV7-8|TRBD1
ASSLPGQARQY
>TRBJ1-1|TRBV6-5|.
ASSRVENTEAF
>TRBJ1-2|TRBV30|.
ACLRGQNGYT